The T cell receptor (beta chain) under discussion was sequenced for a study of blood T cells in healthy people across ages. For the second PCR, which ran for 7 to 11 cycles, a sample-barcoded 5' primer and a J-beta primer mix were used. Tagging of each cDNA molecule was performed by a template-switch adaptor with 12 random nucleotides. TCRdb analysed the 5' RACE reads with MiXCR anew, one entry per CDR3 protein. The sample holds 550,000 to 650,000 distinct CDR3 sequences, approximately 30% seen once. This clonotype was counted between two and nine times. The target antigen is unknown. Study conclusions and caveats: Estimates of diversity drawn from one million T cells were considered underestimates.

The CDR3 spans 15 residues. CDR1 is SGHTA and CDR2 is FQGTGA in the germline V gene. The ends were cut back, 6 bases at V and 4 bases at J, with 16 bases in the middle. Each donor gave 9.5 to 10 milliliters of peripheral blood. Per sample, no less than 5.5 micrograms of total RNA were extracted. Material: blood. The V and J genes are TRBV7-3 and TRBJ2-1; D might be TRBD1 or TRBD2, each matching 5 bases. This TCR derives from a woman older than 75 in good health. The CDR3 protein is CASSSMGEIYNEQFF. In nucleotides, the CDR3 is TGTGCCAGCAGTTCTATGGGGGAGATTTACAATGAGCAGTTCTTC. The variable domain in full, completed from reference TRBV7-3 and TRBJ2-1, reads GAGVSQTPSNKVTEKGKYVELRCDPISGHTALYWYRQSLGQGPEFLIYFQGTGAADDSGLPNDRFFAVRPEGSVSTLKIQRTERGDSAVYLCASSSMGEIYNEQFFGPGTRLTVL.